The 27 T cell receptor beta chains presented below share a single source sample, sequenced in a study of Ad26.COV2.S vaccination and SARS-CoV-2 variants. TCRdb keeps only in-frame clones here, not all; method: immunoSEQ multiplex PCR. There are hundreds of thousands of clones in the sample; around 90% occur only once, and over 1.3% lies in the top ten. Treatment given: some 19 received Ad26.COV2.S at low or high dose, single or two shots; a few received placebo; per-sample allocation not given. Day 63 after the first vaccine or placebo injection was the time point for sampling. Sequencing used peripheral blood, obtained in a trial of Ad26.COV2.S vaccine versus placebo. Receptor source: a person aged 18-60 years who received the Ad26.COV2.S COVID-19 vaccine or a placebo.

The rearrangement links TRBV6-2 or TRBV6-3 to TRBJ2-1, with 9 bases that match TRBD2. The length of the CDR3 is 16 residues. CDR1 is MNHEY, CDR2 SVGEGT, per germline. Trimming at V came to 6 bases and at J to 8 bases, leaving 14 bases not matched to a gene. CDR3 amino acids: CASSHRPSGTSDEQFF. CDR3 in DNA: TGTGCCAGCAGCCACCGTCCTAGCGGGACATCCGATGAGCAGTTCTTC.

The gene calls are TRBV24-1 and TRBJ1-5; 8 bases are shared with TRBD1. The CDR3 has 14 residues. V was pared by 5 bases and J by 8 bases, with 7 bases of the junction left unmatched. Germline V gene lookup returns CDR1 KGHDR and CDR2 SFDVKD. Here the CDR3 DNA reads TGTGCCACCAGTGGACAGGGGCTCCTGGAGCCCCAGCATTTT. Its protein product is CATSGQGLLEPQHF.

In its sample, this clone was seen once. The CDR3 loop reads CAWSVRDRYQETQYF. CDR3 in DNA: TGTGCCTGGAGTGTAAGGGACAGATACCAAGAGACCCAGTACTTC. The V call is TRBV30, the J call TRBJ2-5; 7 nucleotides agree with TRBD1. The CDR3 has 15 amino acids. Trimming took 0 bases from V and 0 from J; bases not matched to a gene: 4. Germline lookup yields CDR1 GTSNPN and CDR2 SVGIG (reference sequence).

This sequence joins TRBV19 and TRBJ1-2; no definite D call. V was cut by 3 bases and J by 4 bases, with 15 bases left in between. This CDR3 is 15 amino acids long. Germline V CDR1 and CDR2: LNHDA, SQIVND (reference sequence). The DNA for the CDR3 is TGTGCCAGTAGTATGGCCCCTGAAGAAATCTATGGCTACACCTTC. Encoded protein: CASSMAPEEIYGYTF.

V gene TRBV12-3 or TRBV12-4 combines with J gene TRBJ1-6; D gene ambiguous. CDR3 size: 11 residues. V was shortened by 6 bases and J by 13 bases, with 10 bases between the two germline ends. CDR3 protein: CASSLYGPLHF. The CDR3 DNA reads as TGTGCCAGCAGCCTCTATGGTCCCCTCCACTTT.

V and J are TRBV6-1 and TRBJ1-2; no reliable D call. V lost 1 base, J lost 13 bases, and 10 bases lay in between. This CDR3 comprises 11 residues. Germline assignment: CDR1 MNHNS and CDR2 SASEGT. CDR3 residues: CASSEVRVGTF. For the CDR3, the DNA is TGTGCCAGCAGTGAAGTTCGGGTTGGCACCTTC.

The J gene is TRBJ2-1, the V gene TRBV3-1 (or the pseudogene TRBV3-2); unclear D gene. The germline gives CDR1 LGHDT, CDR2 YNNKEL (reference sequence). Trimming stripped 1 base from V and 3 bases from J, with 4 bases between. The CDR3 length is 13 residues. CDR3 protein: CASSQGHYNEQFF. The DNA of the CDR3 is TGTGCCAGCAGCCAAGGTCACTACAATGAGCAGTTCTTC.

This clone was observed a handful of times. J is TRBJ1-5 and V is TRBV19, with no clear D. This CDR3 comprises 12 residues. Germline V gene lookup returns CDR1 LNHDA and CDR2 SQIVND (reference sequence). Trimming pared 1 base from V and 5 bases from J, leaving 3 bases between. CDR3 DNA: TGTGCCAGTAGTATAGTAGATCAGCCCCAGCATTTT. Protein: CASSIVDQPQHF.

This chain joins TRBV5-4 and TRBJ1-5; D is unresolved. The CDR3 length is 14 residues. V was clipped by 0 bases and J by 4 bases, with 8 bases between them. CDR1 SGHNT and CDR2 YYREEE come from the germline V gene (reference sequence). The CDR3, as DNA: TGTGCCAGCAGCTTGGACGGTGCAAATCAGCCCCAGCATTTT. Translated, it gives CASSLDGANQPQHF. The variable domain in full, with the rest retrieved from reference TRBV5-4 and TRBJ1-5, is ETGVTQSPTHLIKTRGQQVTLRCSSQSGHNTVSWYQQALGQGPQFIFQYYREEENGRGNFPPRFSGLQFPNYSSELNVNALELDDSALYLCASSLDGANQPQHFGDGTRLSIL.

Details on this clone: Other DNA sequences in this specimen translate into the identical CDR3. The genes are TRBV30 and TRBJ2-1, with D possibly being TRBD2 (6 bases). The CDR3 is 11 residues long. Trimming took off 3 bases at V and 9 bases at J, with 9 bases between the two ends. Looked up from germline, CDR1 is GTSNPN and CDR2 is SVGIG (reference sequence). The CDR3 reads CAWSLGGEQFF. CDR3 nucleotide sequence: TGTGCCTGGAGCCTGGGGGGTGAGCAGTTCTTC. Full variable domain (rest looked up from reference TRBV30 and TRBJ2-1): SQTIHQWPATLVQPVGSPLSLECTVEGTSNPNLYWYRQAAGRGLQLLFYSVGIGQISSEVPQNLSASRPQDRQFILSSKKLLLSDSGFYLCAWSLGGEQFFGPGTRLTVL.

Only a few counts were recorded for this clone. CDR3 loop: CASSPGQGLEQYF. The DNA of the CDR3 is TGTGCCAGCAGCCCCGGACAGGGGCTCGAGCAGTACTTC. This chain links TRBV5-8 with TRBJ2-7; 9 bases match TRBD1. After removal of 4 bases from V and 6 bases from J, the junction contained 5 bases not matched to a gene. The CDR3 is made up of 13 amino acids. The germline CDR1 and CDR2 sequences are SGHTS and YDEGEE.

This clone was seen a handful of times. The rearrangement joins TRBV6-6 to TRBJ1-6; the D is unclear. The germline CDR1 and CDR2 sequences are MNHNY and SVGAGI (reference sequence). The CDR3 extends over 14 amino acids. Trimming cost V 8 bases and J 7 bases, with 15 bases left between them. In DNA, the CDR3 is TGTGCCAGCGTTCGGGCAGACTTCAATTCACCCCTCCACTTT. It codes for CASVRADFNSPLHF.

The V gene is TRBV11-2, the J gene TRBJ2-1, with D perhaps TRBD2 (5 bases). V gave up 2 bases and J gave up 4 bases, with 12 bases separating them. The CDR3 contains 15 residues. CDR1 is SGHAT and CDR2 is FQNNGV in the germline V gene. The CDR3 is CASSLPAGPYNEQFF. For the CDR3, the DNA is TGTGCCAGCAGCTTACCGGCGGGCCCATACAATGAGCAGTTCTTC.

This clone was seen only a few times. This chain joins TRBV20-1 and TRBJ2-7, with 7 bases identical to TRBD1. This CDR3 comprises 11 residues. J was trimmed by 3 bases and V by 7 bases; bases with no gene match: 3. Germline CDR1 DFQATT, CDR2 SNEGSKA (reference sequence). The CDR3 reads CSVQGDYEQYF. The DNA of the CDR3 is TGCAGTGTCCAGGGGGACTACGAGCAGTACTTC.

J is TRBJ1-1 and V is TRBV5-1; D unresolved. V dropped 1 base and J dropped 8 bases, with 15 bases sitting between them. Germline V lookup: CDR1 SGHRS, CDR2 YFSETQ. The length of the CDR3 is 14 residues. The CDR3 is CASSLSSTAGEAFF. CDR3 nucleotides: TGCGCCAGCAGCTTGAGTTCTACGGCTGGCGAAGCTTTCTTT.

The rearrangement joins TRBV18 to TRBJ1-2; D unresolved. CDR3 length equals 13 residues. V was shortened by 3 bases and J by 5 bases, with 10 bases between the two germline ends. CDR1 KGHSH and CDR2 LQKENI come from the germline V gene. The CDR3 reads CASSPDPKYGYTF. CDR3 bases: TGTGCCAGCTCACCGGACCCCAAATATGGCTACACCTTC.

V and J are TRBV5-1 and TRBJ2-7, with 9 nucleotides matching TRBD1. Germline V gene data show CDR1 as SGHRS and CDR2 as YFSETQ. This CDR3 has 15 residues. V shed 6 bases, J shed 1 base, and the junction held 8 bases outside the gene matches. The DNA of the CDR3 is TGCGCCAGCAACCGGGACAGGGCTTGGTCCTACGAGCAGTACTTC. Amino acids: CASNRDRAWSYEQYF.

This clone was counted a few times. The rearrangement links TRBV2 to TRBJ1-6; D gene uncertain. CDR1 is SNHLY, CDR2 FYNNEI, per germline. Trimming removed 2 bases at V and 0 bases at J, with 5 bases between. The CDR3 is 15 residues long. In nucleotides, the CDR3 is TGTGCCAGCAGTGAATGGAGCTCCTATAATTCACCCCTCCACTTT. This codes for CASSEWSSYNSPLHF.

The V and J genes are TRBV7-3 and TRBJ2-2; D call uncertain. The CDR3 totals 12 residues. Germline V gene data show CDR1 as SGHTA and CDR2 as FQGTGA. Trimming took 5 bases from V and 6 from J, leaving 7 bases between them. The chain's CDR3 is CASSPPSGELFF. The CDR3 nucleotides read TGTGCCAGCAGCCCCCCTTCCGGGGAGCTGTTTTTT. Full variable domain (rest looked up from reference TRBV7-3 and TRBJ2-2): GAGVSQTPSNKVTEKGKYVELRCDPISGHTALYWYRQSLGQGPEFLIYFQGTGAADDSGLPNDRFFAVRPEGSVSTLKIQRTERGDSAVYLCASSPPSGELFFGEGSRLTVL.

The CDR3 region is CASTHTTGRNEQFF. The CDR3 DNA reads TGTGCCAGCACCCACACGACAGGGCGGAATGAGCAGTTCTTC. The V call is TRBV11-2, the J call TRBJ2-1; the match to TRBD1 covers 7 bases. The V gene end was trimmed by 7 bases and the J gene end by 7 bases; junction bases not matched to a gene: 10. The CDR3 loop spans 14 amino acids. In germline, CDR1 is SGHAT, CDR2 FQNNGV.

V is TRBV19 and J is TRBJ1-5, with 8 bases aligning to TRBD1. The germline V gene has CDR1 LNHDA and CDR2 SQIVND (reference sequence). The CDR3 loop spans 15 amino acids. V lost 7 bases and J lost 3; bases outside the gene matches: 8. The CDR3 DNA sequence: TGTGCCAGTATCAGGACAGGGTGGAACAATCAGCCCCAGCATTTT. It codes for CASIRTGWNNQPQHF.

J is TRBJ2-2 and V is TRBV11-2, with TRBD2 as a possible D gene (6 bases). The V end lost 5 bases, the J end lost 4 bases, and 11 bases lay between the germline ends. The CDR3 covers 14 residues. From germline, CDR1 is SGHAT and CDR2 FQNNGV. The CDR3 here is CASSLTSATGELFF. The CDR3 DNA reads TGTGCCAGCAGCCTGACTAGTGCCACCGGGGAGCTGTTTTTT.

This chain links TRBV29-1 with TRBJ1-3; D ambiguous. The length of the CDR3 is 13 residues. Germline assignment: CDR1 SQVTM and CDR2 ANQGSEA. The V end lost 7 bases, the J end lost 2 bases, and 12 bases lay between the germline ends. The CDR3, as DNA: TGCAGCGCCTCGGGAGATCCTGGAAACACCATATATTTT. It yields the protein CSASGDPGNTIYF.

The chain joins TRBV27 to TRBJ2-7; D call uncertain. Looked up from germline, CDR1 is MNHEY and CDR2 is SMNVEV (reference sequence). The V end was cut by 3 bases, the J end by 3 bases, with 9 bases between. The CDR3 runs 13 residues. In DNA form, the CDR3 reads TGTGCCAGCAGTTTCGGCCCGTACTACGAGCAGTACTTC. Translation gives CASSFGPYYEQYF.

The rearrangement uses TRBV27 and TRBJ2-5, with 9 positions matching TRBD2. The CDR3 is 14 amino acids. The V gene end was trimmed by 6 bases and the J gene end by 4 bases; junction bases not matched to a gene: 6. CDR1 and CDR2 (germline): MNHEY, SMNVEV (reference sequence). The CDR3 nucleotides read TGTGCCAGCAGCATAGCGGGAGTTGGAGAGACCCAGTACTTC. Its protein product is CASSIAGVGETQYF.

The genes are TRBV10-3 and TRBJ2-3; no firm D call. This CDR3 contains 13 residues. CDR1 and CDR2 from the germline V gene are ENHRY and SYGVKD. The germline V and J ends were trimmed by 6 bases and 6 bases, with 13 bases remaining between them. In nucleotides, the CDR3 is TGTGCCATCAGAACGACCCTGGGCGATACGCAGTATTTT. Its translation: CAIRTTLGDTQYF.

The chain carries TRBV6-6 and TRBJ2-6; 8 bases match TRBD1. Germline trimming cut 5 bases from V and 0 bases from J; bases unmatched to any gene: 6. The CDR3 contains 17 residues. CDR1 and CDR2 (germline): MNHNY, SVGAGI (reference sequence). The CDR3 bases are TGTGCCAGCAGTCGGGACAGGAGATACTCTGGGGCCAACGTCCTGACTTTC. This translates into CASSRDRRYSGANVLTF.